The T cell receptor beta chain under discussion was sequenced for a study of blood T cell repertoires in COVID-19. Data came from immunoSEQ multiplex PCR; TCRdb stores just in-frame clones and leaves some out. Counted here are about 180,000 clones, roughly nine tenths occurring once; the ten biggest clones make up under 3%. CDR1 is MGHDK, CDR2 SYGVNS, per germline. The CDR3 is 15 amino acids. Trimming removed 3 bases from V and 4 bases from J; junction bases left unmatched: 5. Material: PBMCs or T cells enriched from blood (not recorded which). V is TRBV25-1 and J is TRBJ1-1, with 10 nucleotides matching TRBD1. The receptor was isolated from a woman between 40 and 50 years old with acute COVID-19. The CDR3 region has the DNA TGTGCCAGCAGTGATAGAGGACAGGGGGGCACTGAAGCTTTCTTT. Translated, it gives CASSDRGQGGTEAFF. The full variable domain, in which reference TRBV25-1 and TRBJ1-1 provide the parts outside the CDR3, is EADIYQTPRYLVIGTGKKITLECSQTMGHDKMYWYQQDPGMELHLIHYSYGVNSTEKGDLSSESTVSRIRTEHFPLTLESARPSHTSQYLCASSDRGQGGTEAFFGQGTRLTVV.